Listed here are 2 T cell receptor beta chains from one sample, sequenced in a study of T cell responses to AZD1222 COVID-19 vaccine. This table comes from immunoSEQ multiplex PCR, and its TCRdb copy is limited to in-frame clones, with some not included. The sample contains over 120,000 clones, roughly 92% of which appear only once. The specimen was peripheral blood, collected on day 0 of AZD1222 vaccination. Receptor source: an adult in good health.

This clone has only one observation. This sequence joins TRBV5-1 and TRBJ1-2; D remains unclear. Between the trimmed V and J ends, which lost 0 bases and 4 bases, there was a span of 10 bases. The CDR3 has 14 residues. CDR1 SGHRS and CDR2 YFSETQ come from the germline V gene. The chain's CDR3 is CASSLEALGYGYTF. DNA of the CDR3: TGCGCCAGCAGCTTGGAGGCGCTGGGCTATGGCTACACCTTC.

This chain links TRBV10-3 with TRBJ1-1, with a tentative D call TRBD1 (6 bases). CDR3 length equals 15 residues. The V end was cut by 9 bases, the J end by 7 bases, with 24 bases between. CDR1 is ENHRY and CDR2 is SYGVKD in the germline V gene. This CDR3 is CAISQTRSGEFEAFF. The CDR3, as DNA: TGTGCCATAAGTCAGACTCGGTCAGGGGAATTTGAAGCTTTCTTT.